This record concerns one T cell receptor beta chain sequence. These data originate in a study of cytomegalovirus exposure and HLA in healthy donors. Study background: Ancestry clustering placed 81% of over 300 genotyped donors in the Caucasian-associated cluster.

Trimming stripped 1 base from V and 0 bases from J, with 7 bases between. This CDR3 is built from 16 residues. Germline CDR1 is SGHTA and CDR2 is FQGNSA. Both 60 Vbeta primers and 13 Jbeta primers went into the PCR. Libraries were prepared by immunoSEQ multiplex PCR; TCRdb keeps only in-frame clonotypes and omits some of them. Among under 100,000 clones, around 75% were seen once, and the ten largest hold roughly 3%. The TCR was taken from a man aged 35 to 55 in good health and CMV-seronegative. This sequence joins TRBV7-2 and TRBJ2-6, with D uncertain. The sample comprised PBMCs. The CDR3: CASSLVANSGANVLTF. DNA of the CDR3: TGTGCCAGCAGCTTAGTTGCGAACTCTGGGGCCAACGTCCTGACTTTC.